This TCR beta chain derives from a study of PD-L1 blockade in urothelial cancer. Across the whole study: About 85% of the 29 patients were men with bladder-origin urothelial cancer.

Comment on this clone: The target antigen is unknown.

Whole-study results and caveats: Pretreatment blood TCR clonality under the median forecast improved survival.

This CDR3 spans 13 amino acids. Germline V gives CDR1 SGHDT, CDR2 YYEEEE. The V and J ends lost 7 bases and 6 bases, in that order; junction bases with no gene match: 4. This table comes from immunoSEQ multiplex PCR, and its TCRdb copy is limited to in-frame clones, with some not included. The sample records tens of thousands of clones, 87% being singletons. This sequence was found in a man aged 60 to 75 with urothelial cancer. The sequenced sample was PBMCs, obtained around atezolizumab (anti-PD-L1) treatment. J is TRBJ2-2 and V is TRBV5-6; 9 bases agree with TRBD2. CDR3 bases: TGTGCCAGCGGGCTAGCGGGGTCCGGGGAGCTGTTTTTT. The encoded protein is CASGLAGSGELFF.